Detailed here is one T cell receptor (beta chain). As originally analysed: The authors estimated nucleated cell counts from reference gene primer amplification. Sequencing was performed with immunoSEQ multiplex PCR; in TCRdb, only in-frame clones are kept and a portion is missing. V and J calls and clone size are as listed in that table; D and trimming were resolved from the DNA. The sample has 150,000 or so clones; about 88% are singletons. The germline V gene encodes CDR1 SGHTA and CDR2 FQGNSA. The CDR3 consists of 16 residues. The V and J ends lost 5 bases and 1 base, in that order; junction bases with no gene match: 8. These data originate in a study of blood T cell repertoires in COVID-19. Across the whole study: The study drew acute and convalescent COVID-19 samples from the United States, Italy and Spain. PBMCs, B-cell-depleted T cells, or T cells provided the cDNA or gDNA that made up the material.

The sample consisted of peripheral blood. The receptor was derived from a man in his 60s with active or convalescent COVID-19. The V and J genes are TRBV7-2 and TRBJ2-5, with TRBD2 matching 9 bases. The CDR3 DNA follows: TGTGCCAGCAGCCCTGGGCCTAGCGGGGCCCAAGAGACCCAGTACTTC. Amino acid sequence: CASSPGPSGAQETQYF.